These 14 T cell receptor beta chains originate from one sample sequenced in a study of T-cell memory formation after mild COVID-19. A single record per CDR3 protein comes from TCRdb applying MiXCR to the 5' RACE reads. Of about 110,000 distinct CDR3 sequences listed, 15% to 20% are singletons. Material for sequencing was PBMCs or a T cell subset sorted from them (not recorded which). The receptors stem from a man aged 18 to 35 who had mild COVID-19 (a few samples of this study predate the infection). Cell type and time point are not known.

The chain employs TRBV10-1 and TRBJ1-1; no clear D gene. Germline-derived CDR1 and CDR2 are WNHNN and SYGVQD (reference sequence). V was cut by 4 bases and J by 1 base, with 4 bases left in between. The CDR3 length is 12 residues. The DNA for the CDR3 is TGCGCCAGCAGTGGAGAGAACACTGAAGCTTTCTTT. It codes for CASSGENTEAFF.

The CDR3 DNA follows: TGTGCCACCAGTGACCACCAGGAAGGCTACACCTTC. Residues: CATSDHQEGYTF. The chain is built from TRBV24-1 and TRBJ1-2; D remains unclear. Germline V gene data show CDR1 as KGHDR and CDR2 as SFDVKD. The CDR3 runs to 12 residues. V was trimmed by 4 bases and J by 8 bases, leaving 10 bases between them.

This clonotype appeared many times. The rearrangement joins TRBV5-1 to TRBJ1-2, with a possible D match to TRBD1 (5 bases). Trimming stripped 3 bases from V and 7 bases from J, with 13 bases between. Germline values: CDR1 SGHRS, CDR2 YFSETQ. This CDR3 is 13 amino acids long. As DNA, the CDR3 is TGCGCCAGCAGCTCCGGGACCCTAGGTGGCTACACCTTC. Protein product: CASSSGTLGGYTF.

This chain links TRBV30 with TRBJ1-2; 9 bases agree with TRBD1. The germline gives CDR1 GTSNPN, CDR2 SVGIG (reference sequence). V gave up 3 bases and J gave up 6 bases; unmatched junction bases: 5. The CDR3 covers 13 residues. The CDR3 here is CAWSPGTGNGYTF. In nucleotides, the CDR3 is TGTGCCTGGAGCCCGGGGACAGGGAATGGCTACACCTTC.

This clonotype has a handful of counts. The CDR3 coding sequence is TGTGCCAGCAGTTTGGGGGCAGGGATGAACACTGAAGCTTTCTTT. Translation: CASSLGAGMNTEAFF. The rearrangement joins TRBV12-3 or TRBV12-4 to TRBJ1-1; D may be TRBD1 (6 bases). V was pared by 3 bases and J by 0 bases, with 11 bases between. The length of the CDR3 is 15 residues.

The chain links TRBV5-4 to TRBJ2-7; 7 bases agree with TRBD1. Losses at the gene ends were 5 bases for V and 2 bases for J; bases not matched to a gene: 4. The CDR3 loop spans 13 amino acids. Germline loops: CDR1 SGHNT, CDR2 YYREEE (reference sequence). The CDR3 DNA sequence: TGTGCCAGCAGTGACAGGGCTACCTACGAGCAGTACTTC. Residues: CASSDRATYEQYF.

Ten or more counts support this clonotype. The chain combines TRBV5-1 with TRBJ2-3; D possibly corresponds to TRBD2 (5 bases). Trimming stripped 0 bases from V and 3 bases from J, with 8 bases between. The CDR3 sequence is 14 residues long. Germline V gene sequence: CDR1 SGHRS, CDR2 YFSETQ. This CDR3 is CASSLATGTDTQYF. In DNA form, the CDR3 reads TGCGCCAGCAGCTTGGCAACGGGGACAGATACGCAGTATTTT.

The rearrangement uses TRBV19 and TRBJ1-2; 9 bases match TRBD1. CDR1 and CDR2 (germline): LNHDA, SQIVND (reference sequence). The CDR3 is made up of 17 amino acids. V was pared by 3 bases and J by 7 bases, with 15 bases of the junction left unmatched. CDR3 nucleotide sequence: TGTGCCAGTAGTATGATCGGGACAGGGCTTCAAGTCGGTGGCTACACCTTC. It is translated as CASSMIGTGLQVGGYTF.

This clonotype has a handful of counts. V is TRBV4-1 and J is TRBJ1-5, with D maybe TRBD1 (6 bases). Trimming cost V 0 bases and J 6 bases, with 12 bases left between them. Germline CDR1 MGHRA, CDR2 YSYEKL. The CDR3 has 15 amino acids. The CDR3 DNA follows: TGCGCCAGCAGCCAAGACGGACAGCTAAGTCAGCCCCAGCATTTT. Translating it yields CASSQDGQLSQPQHF.

There are many counts of this clonotype. The chain carries TRBV5-5 and TRBJ2-2; D remains ambiguous. The CDR3 is 12 residues long. The V end was cut by 1 base, the J end by 7 bases, with 5 bases between. Looked up from germline, CDR1 is SGHKS and CDR2 is YYEKEE (reference sequence). CDR3 protein: CASSLYIGELFF. CDR3 sequence (DNA): TGTGCCAGCAGCTTGTATATCGGGGAGCTGTTTTTT.

The V gene is TRBV5-1, the J gene TRBJ1-2; D ambiguous. Germline V lookup: CDR1 SGHRS, CDR2 YFSETQ. The ends were cut back, 0 bases at V and 3 bases at J, with 9 bases in the middle. CDR3 size: 14 residues. CDR3 sequence (DNA): TGCGCCAGCAGCTTGGAAGCAGCCTACTATGGCTACACCTTC. Protein sequence: CASSLEAAYYGYTF.

CDR3 in amino acids: CASSRTGGREETQYF. The CDR3 DNA reads as TGTGCCAGCAGCCGAACAGGGGGCCGAGAAGAGACCCAGTACTTC. The chain has TRBV6-5 and TRBJ2-5; the match to TRBD1 covers 9 bases. This CDR3 has 15 amino acids. With V trimmed by 6 bases and J by 3 bases, 8 bases remained unmatched. The germline CDR1 and CDR2 sequences are MNHEY and SVGAGI.

The gene calls are TRBV5-1 and TRBJ1-2, with D uncertain. CDR3 size: 12 residues. Germline loops: CDR1 SGHRS, CDR2 YFSETQ. V lost 0 bases and J lost 5, with 5 bases in between. The CDR3, as DNA: TGCGCCAGCAGCTTGGGACATTATGGCTACACCTTC. It is translated as CASSLGHYGYTF.

This clonotype was counted between two and nine times. The CDR3 reads CASSSGAREQYV. CDR3 coding DNA: TGTGCCAGCAGTTCCGGGGCCCGCGAGCAGTACGTC. V is TRBV28 and J is TRBJ2-7; possibly TRBD1 or TRBD2 for D (5 bases each). This CDR3 spans 12 amino acids. V lost 4 bases and J lost 6, with 10 bases in between. CDR1 is MDHEN, CDR2 SYDVKM, per germline.